This TCR beta chain was sequenced during a study of blood T cells in healthy people across ages (dated by TCRdb to about 2015). About the investigation overall: In model experiments, roughly one uniquely barcoded TCR beta cDNA molecule per two T cells was captured by template switching. The study measured age-related changes in TCR beta repertoire diversity using deep sequencing normalized with unique cDNA molecular identifiers. Donors of different ages were randomly distributed across sequencing lanes to avoid experimental bias. For two donors (one aged 18 to 30 and one aged 80 or older), the study analyzed two additional independent replicas of 1 million unique cDNA reads from the same blood draw. The donors were split into four age groups: young (average 16 years), middle-aged (about 40), aged (around 67) and long-lived (82).

The library was made by 5' RACE. TCRdb names Illumina HiSeq 2500 as the instrument used. A second 7 to 11 cycle PCR used a sample-barcoded 5' primer and a J-beta primer mix. A template-switch 5' adaptor carrying 12 random nucleotides introduced a unique molecular identifier onto each TCR beta cDNA molecule. At least 2.5 million CDR3-containing paired-end reads were obtained from each sample. First-strand cDNA synthesis was performed from all RNA using the Mint cDNA synthesis kit, with priming by a TRBC-specific oligonucleotide. Following uracil-DNA glycosylase treatment, a first 18-cycle PCR with universal primers M1SS and BC2_uni_R was performed on all cDNA. In the original analysis: For normalization, 1 million high-quality reads, each with a distinct molecular identifier, were randomly selected from each sample. Reads sharing molecular identifiers were discarded rather than binned into consensus sequences. MiTCR, run with a Q25 quality threshold and the strictest error-elimination algorithm, handled CDR3 identification, clonotype clustering and error correction. A nonparametric unseen species model with Euler transformation was used to estimate a lower bound on total TCR beta diversity. TCRdb reran the public reads through fastp at Q25 and MiXCR, keeping productive beta chains. Rows merge per CDR3 protein into single entries with the most common DNA and genes. It is TCRdb's table, rather than the study itself, that gives the V and J calls and clone size. The sample data list 700,000 to 950,000 distinct CDR3 sequences, and more than 45% of these were observed just once. In total, the top ten clones hold around 22% of the sample.

General findings and caveats noted by the study authors: Total diversity estimates from one million sequenced T cells were considered lower bounds and underestimates. There was a strong correlation between observed TCR beta diversity and the percentage of naive T cells measured by flow cytometry. Because donor CMV infection status was unknown, age-related changes in expanded clonotypes were potentially confounded. Compared with the aged group, more naive CD4+ T cells, fewer expanded clones and increased TCR diversity were shown by the long-lived group, suggesting age selection. Conclusive comparison of naive and antigen-experienced compartments was prevented by the profiling of bulk unsorted PBMCs. As age increased, observed TCR beta diversity per million T cells dropped in a roughly linear way, and a significant reduction was already evident by age about 36.

In the germline V gene (reference sequence), CDR1 corresponds to MNHEY and CDR2 to SMNVEV. Ends trimmed: V by 5 bases, J by 4 bases; bases unmatched to a gene: 15. The CDR3 sequence holds 17 residues, the cysteine and phenylalanine included. Only the CDR3 portion is preserved as DNA: 51 bases, with reading frame beginning at the first base. The roughly 39 donors, aged 6 to 90 years, were systemically healthy Caucasian individuals from Russia. Each donor gave about 9.7 milliliters of peripheral blood, drawn into EDTA-treated Vacutainer tubes. Ficoll-Paque density-gradient centrifugation was used to isolate PBMCs, with at least 6.5 million per sample. Total RNA was extracted from PBMCs with Trizol reagent, with at least 6 micrograms obtained per sample. For every donor, flow cytometry on a PBMC aliquot measured the percentage of naive CD45RAhigh/CD27high T cells. Of note for this clonotype: The antigen it binds to is not known. No base quality values were provided; no much bigger clone lies one nucleotide off.

Sample: blood. This sequence originates from a young man in good health. The rearranged segments are TRBV27 and TRBJ1-2; TRBD1 fits 8 bases in the junction. In nucleotides, the sequence is TGTGCCAGCAGTCGACAGACCTCGGACAGGGACATCTATGGCTACACCTTC. This sequence encodes CASSRQTSDRDIYGYTF.